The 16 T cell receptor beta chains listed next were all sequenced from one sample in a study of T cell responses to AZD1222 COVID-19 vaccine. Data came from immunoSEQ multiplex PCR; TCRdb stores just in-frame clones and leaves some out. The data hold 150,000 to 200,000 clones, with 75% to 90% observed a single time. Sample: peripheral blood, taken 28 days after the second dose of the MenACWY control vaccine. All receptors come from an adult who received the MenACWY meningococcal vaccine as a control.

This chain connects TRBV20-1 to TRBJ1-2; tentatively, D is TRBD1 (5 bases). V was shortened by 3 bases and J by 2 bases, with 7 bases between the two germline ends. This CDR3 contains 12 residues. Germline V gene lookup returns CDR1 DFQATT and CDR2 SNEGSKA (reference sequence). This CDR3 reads CSASPGNYGYTF. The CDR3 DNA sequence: TGCAGTGCTAGTCCAGGGAACTATGGCTACACCTTC.

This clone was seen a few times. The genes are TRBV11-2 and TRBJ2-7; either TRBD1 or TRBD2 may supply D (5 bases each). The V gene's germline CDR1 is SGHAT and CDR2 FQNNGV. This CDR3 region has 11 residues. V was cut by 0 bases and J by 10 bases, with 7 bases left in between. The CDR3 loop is CASSLDGDQYF. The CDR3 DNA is TGTGCCAGCAGCTTAGACGGGGACCAGTACTTC.

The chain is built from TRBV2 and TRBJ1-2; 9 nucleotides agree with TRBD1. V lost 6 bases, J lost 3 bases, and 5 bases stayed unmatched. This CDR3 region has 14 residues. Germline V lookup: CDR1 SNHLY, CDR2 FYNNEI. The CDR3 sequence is CASRAGTGHYGYTF. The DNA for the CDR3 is TGTGCCAGCAGGGCCGGGACAGGGCACTATGGCTACACCTTC.

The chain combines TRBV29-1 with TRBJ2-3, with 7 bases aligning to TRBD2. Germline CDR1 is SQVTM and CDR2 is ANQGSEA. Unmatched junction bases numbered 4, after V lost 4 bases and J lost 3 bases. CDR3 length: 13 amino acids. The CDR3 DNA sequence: TGCAGCGTTGGGACGCGGGAGACAGATACGCAGTATTTT. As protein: CSVGTRETDTQYF.

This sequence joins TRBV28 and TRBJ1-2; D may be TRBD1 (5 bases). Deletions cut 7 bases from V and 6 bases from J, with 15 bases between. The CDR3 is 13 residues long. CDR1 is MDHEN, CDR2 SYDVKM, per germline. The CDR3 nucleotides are TGTGCCAGCACCAAAAACTGGGGGGATGGCTACACCTTC. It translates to CASTKNWGDGYTF.

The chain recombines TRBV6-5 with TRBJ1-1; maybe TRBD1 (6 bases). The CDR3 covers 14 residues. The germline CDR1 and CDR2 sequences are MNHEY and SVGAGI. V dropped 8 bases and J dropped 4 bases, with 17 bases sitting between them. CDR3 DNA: TGTGCCAGCGCCCGCCTACAGGGTGGCACTGAAGCTTTCTTT. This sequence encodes CASARLQGGTEAFF.

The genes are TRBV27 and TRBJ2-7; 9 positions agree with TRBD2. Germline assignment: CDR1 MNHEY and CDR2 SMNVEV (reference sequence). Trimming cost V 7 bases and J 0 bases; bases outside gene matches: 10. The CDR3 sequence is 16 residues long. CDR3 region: CASMRALAGTSYEQYF. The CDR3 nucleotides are TGTGCCAGCATGCGGGCCCTAGCGGGGACCTCCTACGAGCAGTACTTC.

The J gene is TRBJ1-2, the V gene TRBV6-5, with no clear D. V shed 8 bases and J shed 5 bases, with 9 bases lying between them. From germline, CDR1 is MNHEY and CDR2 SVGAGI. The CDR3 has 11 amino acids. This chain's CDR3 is CASGYYYGYTF. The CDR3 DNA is TGTGCCAGCGGGTACTATTATGGCTACACCTTC.

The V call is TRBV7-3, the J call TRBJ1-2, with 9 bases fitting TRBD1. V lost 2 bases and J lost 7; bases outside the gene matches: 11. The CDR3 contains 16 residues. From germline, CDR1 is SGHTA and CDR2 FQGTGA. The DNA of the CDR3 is TGTGCCAGCAGCTTATTTGGAAGGGACAGGGCGCCTGGCTACACCTTC. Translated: CASSLFGRDRAPGYTF. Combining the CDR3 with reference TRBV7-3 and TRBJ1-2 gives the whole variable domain GAGVSQTPSNKVTEKGKYVELRCDPISGHTALYWYRQSLGQGPEFLIYFQGTGAADDSGLPNDRFFAVRPEGSVSTLKIQRTERGDSAVYLCASSLFGRDRAPGYTFGSGTRLTVV.

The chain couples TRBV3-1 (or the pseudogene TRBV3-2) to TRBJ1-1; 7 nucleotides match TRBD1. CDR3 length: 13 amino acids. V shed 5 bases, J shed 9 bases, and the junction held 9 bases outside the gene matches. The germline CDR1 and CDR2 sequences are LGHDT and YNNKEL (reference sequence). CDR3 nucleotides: TGTGCCAGCAGCTCTATCCAGGGGGATCAAGCTTTCTTT. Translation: CASSSIQGDQAFF.

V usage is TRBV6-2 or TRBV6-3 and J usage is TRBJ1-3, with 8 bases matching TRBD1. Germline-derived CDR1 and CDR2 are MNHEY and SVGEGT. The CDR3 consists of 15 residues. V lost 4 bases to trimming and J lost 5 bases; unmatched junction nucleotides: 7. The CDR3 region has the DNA TGTGCCAGCAGTTCTCCGGGACAGGATCGAAACACCATATATTTT. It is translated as CASSSPGQDRNTIYF.

For the CDR3, the DNA is TGCGCCAGCAGCCCCCGGTGGGACAGGAATGGCTACACCTTC. Encoded protein: CASSPRWDRNGYTF. The chain combines TRBV5-1 with TRBJ1-2; 8 nucleotides match TRBD1. The germline CDR1 and CDR2 sequences are SGHRS and YFSETQ. The junction had 8 bases not matched to a gene; V was cut back by 4 bases and J by 6 bases. The CDR3 runs to 14 residues.

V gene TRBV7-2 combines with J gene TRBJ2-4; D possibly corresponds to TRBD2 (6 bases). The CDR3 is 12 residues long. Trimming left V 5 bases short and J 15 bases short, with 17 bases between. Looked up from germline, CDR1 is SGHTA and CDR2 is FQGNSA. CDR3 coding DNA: TGTGCCAGCAGCATGGAGCGGGTATCGTTGTACTTC. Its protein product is CASSMERVSLYF.

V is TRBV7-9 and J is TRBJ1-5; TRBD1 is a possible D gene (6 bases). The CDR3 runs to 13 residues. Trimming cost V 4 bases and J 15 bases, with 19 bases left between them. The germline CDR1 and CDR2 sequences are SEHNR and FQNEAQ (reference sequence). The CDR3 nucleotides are TGTGCCAGCAGCTCGGGGCCCGGGGACAAGGGGCATTTT. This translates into CASSSGPGDKGHF.

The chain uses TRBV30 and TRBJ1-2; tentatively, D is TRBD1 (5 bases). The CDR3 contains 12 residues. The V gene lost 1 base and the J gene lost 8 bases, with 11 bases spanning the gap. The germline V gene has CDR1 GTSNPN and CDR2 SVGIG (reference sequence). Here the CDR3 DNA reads TGTGCCTGGAGTGAGGGGTGGAAAGGCTACACCTTC. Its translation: CAWSEGWKGYTF.

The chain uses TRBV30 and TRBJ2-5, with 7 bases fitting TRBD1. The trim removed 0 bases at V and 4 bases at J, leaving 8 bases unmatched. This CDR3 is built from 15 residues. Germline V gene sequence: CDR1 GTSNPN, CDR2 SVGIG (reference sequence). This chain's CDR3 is CAWSVGLAGGETQYF. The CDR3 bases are TGTGCCTGGAGTGTGGGGCTGGCAGGGGGAGAGACCCAGTACTTC.